The clone carrying this T cell receptor (beta chain) was seen repeatedly, ten times or more. The entry originates in a study of blood T cells in healthy people across ages. The use of a sample-barcoded 5' primer and a J-beta primer mix characterized a second PCR of roughly 6 to 11 cycles. MiXCR, run by TCRdb on the 5' RACE reads, gives a single entry per CDR3 protein. The table includes hundreds of thousands of distinct CDR3 sequences, around 48% detected once. The CDR3 sequence is 16 residues long. With 5 bases clipped from V and 4 bases from J, the junction kept 3 bases outside the gene matches. V is TRBV12-3 or TRBV12-4 and J is TRBJ2-2; TRBD2 matches at 14 bases. The sequencing input was blood. The source is a woman between 55 and 75 years old in good health. The CDR3 nucleotides are TGTGCCAGCAGTCGACTAGCGGGAGGGCCCACCGGGGAGCTGTTTTTT. This sequence encodes CASSRLAGGPTGELFF.